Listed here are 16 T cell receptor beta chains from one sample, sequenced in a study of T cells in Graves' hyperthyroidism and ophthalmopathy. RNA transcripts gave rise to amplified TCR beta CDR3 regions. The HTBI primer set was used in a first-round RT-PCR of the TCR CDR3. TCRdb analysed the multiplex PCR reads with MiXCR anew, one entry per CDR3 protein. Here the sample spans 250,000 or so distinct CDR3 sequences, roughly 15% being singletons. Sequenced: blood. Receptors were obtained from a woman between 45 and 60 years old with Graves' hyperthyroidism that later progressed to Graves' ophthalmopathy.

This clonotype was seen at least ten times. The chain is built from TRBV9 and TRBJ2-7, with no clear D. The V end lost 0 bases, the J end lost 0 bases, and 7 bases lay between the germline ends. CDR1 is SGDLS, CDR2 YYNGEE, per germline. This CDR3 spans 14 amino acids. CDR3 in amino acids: CASSVEGNSYEQYF. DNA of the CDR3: TGTGCCAGCAGCGTAGAGGGCAACTCCTACGAGCAGTACTTC.

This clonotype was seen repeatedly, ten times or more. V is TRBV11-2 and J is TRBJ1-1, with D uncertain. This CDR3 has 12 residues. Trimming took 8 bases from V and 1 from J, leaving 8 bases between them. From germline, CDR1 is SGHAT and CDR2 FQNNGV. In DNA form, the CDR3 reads TGTGCCAGCCGGCGGCAGAACACTGAAGCTTTCTTT. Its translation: CASRRQNTEAFF. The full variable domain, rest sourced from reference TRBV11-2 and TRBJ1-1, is EAGVAQSPRYKIIEKRQSVAFWCNPISGHATLYWYQQILGQGPKLLIQFQNNGVVDDSQLPKDRFSAERLKGVDSTLKIQPAKLEDSAVYLCASRRQNTEAFFGQGTRLTVV.

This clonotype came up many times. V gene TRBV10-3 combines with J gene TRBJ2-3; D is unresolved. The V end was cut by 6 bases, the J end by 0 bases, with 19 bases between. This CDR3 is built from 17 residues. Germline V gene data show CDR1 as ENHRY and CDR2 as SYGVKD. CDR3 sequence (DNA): TGTGCCATCAGAGCCCCCGGACGAAGCACTAGCACAGATACGCAGTATTTT. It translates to CAIRAPGRSTSTDTQYF.

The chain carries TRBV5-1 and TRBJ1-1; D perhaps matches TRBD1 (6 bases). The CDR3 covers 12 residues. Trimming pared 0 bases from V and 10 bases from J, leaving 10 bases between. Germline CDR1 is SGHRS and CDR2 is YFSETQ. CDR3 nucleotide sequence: TGCGCCAGCAGCTTGGAAGGGGGTAGAGCTTTCTTT. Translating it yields CASSLEGGRAFF.

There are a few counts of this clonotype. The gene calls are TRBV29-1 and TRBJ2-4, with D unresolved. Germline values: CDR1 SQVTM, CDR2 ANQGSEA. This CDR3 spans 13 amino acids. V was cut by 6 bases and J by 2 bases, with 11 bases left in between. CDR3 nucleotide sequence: TGCAGCGTCGACTTACCGACCAAAAACATTCAGTACTTC. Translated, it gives CSVDLPTKNIQYF.

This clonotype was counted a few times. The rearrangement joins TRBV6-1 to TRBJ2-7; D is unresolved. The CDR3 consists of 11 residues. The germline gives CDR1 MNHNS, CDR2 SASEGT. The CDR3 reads CLTRSSYEQYF. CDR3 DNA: TGTCTCACCCGGTCCTCCTACGAGCAGTACTTC.

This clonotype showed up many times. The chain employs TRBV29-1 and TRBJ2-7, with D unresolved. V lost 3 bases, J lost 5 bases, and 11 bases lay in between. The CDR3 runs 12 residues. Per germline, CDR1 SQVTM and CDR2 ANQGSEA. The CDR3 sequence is CSVDLGRDEQYF. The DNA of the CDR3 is TGCAGCGTTGATCTAGGCCGGGACGAGCAGTACTTC.

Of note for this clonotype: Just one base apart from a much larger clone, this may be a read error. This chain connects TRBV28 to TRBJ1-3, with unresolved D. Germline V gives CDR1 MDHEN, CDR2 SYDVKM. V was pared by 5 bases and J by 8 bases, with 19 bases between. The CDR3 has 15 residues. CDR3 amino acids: CASSPLVQAGDTIYF. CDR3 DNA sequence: TGTGCCAGCAGTCCCTTGGTGCAGGCCGGAGACACCATATATTTT.

This CDR3 is CASSGSGQGGNTIYF. The CDR3 DNA sequence: TGCGCCAGCAGCGGGTCGGGACAGGGTGGAAACACCATATATTTT. The chain has TRBV5-1 and TRBJ1-3; 9 positions agree with TRBD1. The CDR3 runs to 15 residues. The germline gives CDR1 SGHRS, CDR2 YFSETQ. J was trimmed by 3 bases and V by 4 bases; bases with no gene match: 5.

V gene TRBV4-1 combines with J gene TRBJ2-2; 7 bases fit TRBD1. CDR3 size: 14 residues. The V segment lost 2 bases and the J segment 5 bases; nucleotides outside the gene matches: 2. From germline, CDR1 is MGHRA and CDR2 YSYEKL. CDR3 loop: CASSQPRGTGELFF. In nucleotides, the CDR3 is TGCGCCAGCAGCCAACCCAGGGGGACCGGGGAGCTGTTTTTT.

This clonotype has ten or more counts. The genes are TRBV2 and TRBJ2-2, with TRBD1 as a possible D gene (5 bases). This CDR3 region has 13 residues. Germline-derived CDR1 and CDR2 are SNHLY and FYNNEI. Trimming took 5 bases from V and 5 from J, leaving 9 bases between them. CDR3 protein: CASSFQGTGELFF. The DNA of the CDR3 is TGTGCCAGCAGTTTCCAGGGTACCGGGGAGCTGTTTTTT. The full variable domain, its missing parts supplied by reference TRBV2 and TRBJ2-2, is EPEVTQTPSHQVTQMGQEVILRCVPISNHLYFYWYRQILGQKVEFLVSFYNNEISEKSEIFDDQFSVERPDGSNFTLKIRSTKLEDSAMYFCASSFQGTGELFFGEGSRLTVL.

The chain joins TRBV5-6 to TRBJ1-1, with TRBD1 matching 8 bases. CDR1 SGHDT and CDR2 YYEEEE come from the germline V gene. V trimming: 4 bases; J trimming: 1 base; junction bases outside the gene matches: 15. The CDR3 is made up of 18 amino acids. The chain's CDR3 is CASSIPDRVYRGNTEAFF. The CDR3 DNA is TGTGCCAGCAGCATACCGGACAGGGTATATAGAGGGAACACTGAAGCTTTCTTT.

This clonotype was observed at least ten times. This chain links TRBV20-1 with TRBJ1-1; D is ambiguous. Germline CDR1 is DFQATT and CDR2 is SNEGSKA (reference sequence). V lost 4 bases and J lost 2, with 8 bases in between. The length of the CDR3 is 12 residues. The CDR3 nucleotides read TGCAGTGCTATTCATCGAAACACTGAAGCTTTCTTT. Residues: CSAIHRNTEAFF.

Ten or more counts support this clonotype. CDR3 DNA: TGTGCCAGCAGTTTGGGAGGGAAGCCCCAGCATTTT. Its protein product is CASSLGGKPQHF. The chain couples TRBV28 to TRBJ1-5; D not resolved. The CDR3 covers 12 residues. CDR1 is MDHEN and CDR2 is SYDVKM in the germline V gene. V dropped 3 bases and J dropped 8 bases, with 8 bases sitting between them.

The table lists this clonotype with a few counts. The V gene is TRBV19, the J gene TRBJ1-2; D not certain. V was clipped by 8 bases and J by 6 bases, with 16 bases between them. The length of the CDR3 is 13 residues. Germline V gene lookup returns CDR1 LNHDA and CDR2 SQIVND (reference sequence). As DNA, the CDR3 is TGTGCCAGTGAGGCCACATCGTACGATGGCTACACCTTC. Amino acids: CASEATSYDGYTF.

The CDR3 spells CASSRGSPGTEAFF. CDR3 bases: TGTGCCAGCAGCCGTGGGTCCCCGGGCACTGAAGCTTTCTTT. The gene calls are TRBV6-1 and TRBJ1-1; D remains ambiguous. V lost 6 bases and J lost 4, with 15 bases in between. CDR3 size: 14 residues. CDR1 and CDR2 (germline): MNHNS, SASEGT.